The 12 T cell receptor beta chains given below trace back to one sample, sequenced in a study of T cell responses to AZD1222 COVID-19 vaccine. The data were produced by immunoSEQ multiplex PCR, yet TCRdb's version contains in-frame clones alone and is incomplete. The sample contains 150,000 to 170,000 clones, 85% to 90% of which appear only once. Material: peripheral blood, obtained on day 0 of MenACWY control vaccination. The source of these receptors is an adult in good health.

This clone was picked up a small number of times. The chain is built from TRBV6-4 and TRBJ2-2; D is uncertain. Germline loops: CDR1 MRHNA, CDR2 SNTAGT. This CDR3 has 15 residues. V lost 0 bases and J lost 1, with 6 bases in between. The CDR3 sequence is CASSDSEQNTGELFF. Here the CDR3 DNA reads TGTGCCAGCAGTGACTCGGAACAGAACACCGGGGAGCTGTTTTTT.

This clone was counted a few times. The rearrangement uses TRBV6-5 and TRBJ1-1; D unclear. Germline loops: CDR1 MNHEY, CDR2 SVGAGI. This CDR3 is 13 amino acids long. With 2 bases removed from V and 1 base from J, the gap between germline ends came to 5 bases. CDR3 DNA sequence: TGTGCCAGCAGTTACGGCAAGAACACTGAAGCTTTCTTT. The encoded protein is CASSYGKNTEAFF.

The J gene is TRBJ2-3, the V gene TRBV5-4; D not certain. The CDR3 has 14 amino acids. With 1 base removed from V and 0 bases from J, the gap between germline ends came to 6 bases. CDR1 is SGHNT and CDR2 is YYREEE in the germline V gene (reference sequence). CDR3 bases: TGTGCCAGCAGCTTGAAGACTAGCACAGATACGCAGTATTTT. Protein sequence: CASSLKTSTDTQYF.

The V and J genes are TRBV19 and TRBJ2-3; 8 nucleotides line up with TRBD2. Germline CDR1 and CDR2: LNHDA and SQIVND (reference sequence). The CDR3 length is 15 residues. The trim removed 3 bases at V and 2 bases at J, leaving 4 bases unmatched. The CDR3 here is CASSIGTRLTDTQYF. CDR3 bases: TGTGCCAGTAGTATTGGGACTAGACTCACAGATACGCAGTATTTT.

This clone was observed a single time. The genes are TRBV7-9 and TRBJ2-2; 9 positions agree with TRBD1. The ends lost 4 bases at V and 1 base at J; junction bases unmatched: 1. This CDR3 has 15 residues. Germline CDR1 reads SEHNR; CDR2 reads FQNEAQ (reference sequence). The CDR3 coding sequence is TGTGCCAGCAGCTCGGGACAGGGGAACACCGGGGAGCTGTTTTTT. This codes for CASSSGQGNTGELFF.

The chain recombines TRBV27 with TRBJ1-4, with TRBD1 as a possible D gene (5 bases). CDR1 and CDR2 from the germline V gene are MNHEY and SMNVEV (reference sequence). This CDR3 has 17 amino acids. V shed 3 bases and J shed 6 bases, with 20 bases lying between them. The CDR3 spells CASSFTWVEGNDEKLFF. DNA of the CDR3: TGTGCCAGCAGTTTCACCTGGGTAGAGGGGAATGATGAAAAACTGTTTTTT.

This chain uses TRBV11-2 with TRBJ1-5, with D unclear. There are 15 residues in the CDR3. Germline lookup yields CDR1 SGHAT and CDR2 FQNNGV. Trimming removed 4 bases from V and 4 bases from J, with 14 bases in between. As DNA, the CDR3 is TGTGCCAGCAGCTCCCAGTCCGGGGATAATCAGCCCCAGCATTTT. This sequence encodes CASSSQSGDNQPQHF.

The V gene is TRBV27, the J gene TRBJ2-1; TRBD2 agrees at 9 bases. Germline CDR1 reads MNHEY; CDR2 reads SMNVEV (reference sequence). The ends lost 6 bases at V and 2 bases at J; junction bases unmatched: 5. This CDR3 contains 15 residues. CDR3 residues: CASSSIAGAYNEQFF. CDR3 sequence (DNA): TGTGCCAGCAGCTCAATAGCGGGAGCCTACAATGAGCAGTTCTTC.

This chain uses TRBV9 with TRBJ1-4; tentatively, D is TRBD1 (5 bases). CDR1 is SGDLS, CDR2 YYNGEE, per germline. The CDR3 extends over 15 amino acids. V lost 0 bases to trimming and J lost 4 bases, with 10 bases between them. Here the CDR3 DNA reads TGTGCCAGCAGCGTAGCAGGGTCTAGTAATGAAAAACTGTTTTTT. Translation: CASSVAGSSNEKLFF. The full variable domain, completed using reference TRBV9 and TRBJ1-4, is DSGVTQTPKHLITATGQRVTLRCSPRSGDLSVYWYQQSLDQGLQFLIQYYNGEERAKGNILERFSAQQFPDLHSELNLSSLELGDSALYFCASSVAGSSNEKLFFGSGTQLSVL.

The gene calls are TRBV11-2 and TRBJ2-1, with D maybe TRBD1 (6 bases). The CDR3 consists of 15 residues. V gave up 0 bases and J gave up 3 bases, with 9 bases separating them. The germline gives CDR1 SGHAT, CDR2 FQNNGV. The CDR3 DNA sequence: TGTGCCAGCAGCTTAGAACAGGGATTCTACAATGAGCAGTTCTTC. Protein sequence: CASSLEQGFYNEQFF.

The chain uses TRBV7-2 and TRBJ2-2, with 10 bases fitting TRBD1. The ends lost 6 bases at V and 2 bases at J; junction bases unmatched: 6. The CDR3 is made up of 16 amino acids. CDR1 SGHTA and CDR2 FQGNSA come from the germline V gene. CDR3 coding DNA: TGTGCCAGCAGGATGGACAGGGGGTCCAACACCGGGGAGCTGTTTTTT. Residues: CASRMDRGSNTGELFF.

V and J are TRBV21-1 and TRBJ2-7. TRBV21-1 is tagged as a pseudogene. The length of the CDR3 is 13 residues. CDR3 loop: CASTMDRNYEQYF. The CDR3 coding sequence is TGTGCCAGCACTATGGACCGAAACTACGAGCAGTACTTC.